Listed here are 17 T cell receptor beta chains from one sample, sequenced in a study of blood T cell repertoires in COVID-19. Profiling relied on immunoSEQ multiplex PCR, and the TCRdb table lists in-frame clones only, not all of them. The repertoire includes approximately 280,000 clones, roughly 85% of them detected once, and approximately 5.1% sits in the top ten. Sequencing was done on a sample of peripheral blood. Receptors were obtained from a man over 45 with active or convalescent COVID-19.

With respect to this clone: This CDR3 is also generated by other DNA sequences in the sample. The chain recombines TRBV20-1 with TRBJ2-7; D possibly corresponds to TRBD1 (5 bases). V shed 3 bases and J shed 5 bases, with 8 bases lying between them. Looked up from germline, CDR1 is DFQATT and CDR2 is SNEGSKA (reference sequence). The CDR3 has 11 amino acids. The CDR3 DNA follows: TGCAGTGCTAGTTCAGGGCACGAGCAGTACTTC. Its protein is CSASSGHEQYF.

This clone was seen a single time. The chain links TRBV2 to TRBJ2-3; TRBD2 agrees at 9 bases. The ends lost 8 bases at V and 0 bases at J; junction bases unmatched: 15. The germline V gene has CDR1 SNHLY and CDR2 FYNNEI. CDR3 size: 18 residues. CDR3 nucleotide sequence: TGTGCCAGCCAGATCCTAGCGGGATCCCCAGATAGCACAGATACGCAGTATTTT. It specifies CASQILAGSPDSTDTQYF. The full variable domain, its missing parts supplied by reference TRBV2 and TRBJ2-3, is EPEVTQTPSHQVTQMGQEVILRCVPISNHLYFYWYRQILGQKVEFLVSFYNNEISEKSEIFDDQFSVERPDGSNFTLKIRSTKLEDSAMYFCASQILAGSPDSTDTQYFGPGTRLTVL.

The rearrangement uses TRBV7-6 and TRBJ2-1, with D possibly TRBD1 on 5 matching bases. Germline V CDR1 and CDR2: SGHVS, FNYEAQ. V lost 6 bases and J lost 1, with 16 bases in between. This CDR3 spans 16 amino acids. The DNA for the CDR3 is TGTGCCAGCAGAGAAGAGCCCCAGGGTTCCTACAATGAGCAGTTCTTC. Translation: CASREEPQGSYNEQFF.

The chain joins TRBV6-6 to TRBJ1-3; perhaps TRBD1 as D (5 bases). Germline V gene data show CDR1 as MNHNY and CDR2 as SVGAGI (reference sequence). V was shortened by 8 bases and J by 2 bases, with 16 bases between the two germline ends. The CDR3 spans 15 residues. The CDR3 bases are TGTGCCAGCCAAACAACCCAGGGAACTGGAAACACCATATATTTT. Translating gives CASQTTQGTGNTIYF.

This clone was recorded only once. The rearrangement links TRBV9 to TRBJ2-7, with 11 bases identical to TRBD2. This CDR3 has 16 residues. V lost 0 bases to trimming and J lost 2 bases; unmatched junction nucleotides: 4. The germline CDR1 and CDR2 sequences are SGDLS and YYNGEE. The CDR3 region has the DNA TGTGCCAGCAGCGTAGACTTACTAGCGGGGGCCTACGAGCAGTACTTC. Translation gives CASSVDLLAGAYEQYF. Full variable domain (missing parts from reference TRBV9 and TRBJ2-7): DSGVTQTPKHLITATGQRVTLRCSPRSGDLSVYWYQQSLDQGLQFLIQYYNGEERAKGNILERFSAQQFPDLHSELNLSSLELGDSALYFCASSVDLLAGAYEQYFGPGTRLTVT.

V and J are TRBV6-2 or TRBV6-3 and TRBJ1-2; tentative D call: TRBD1 (5 bases). From germline, CDR1 is MNHEY and CDR2 SVGEGT. This CDR3 has 17 residues. The ends were cut back, 2 bases at V and 4 bases at J, with 20 bases in the middle. The CDR3 DNA reads TGTGCCAGCAGTTACGCTACCGGGCAGGGATTAGGCTATGGCTACACCTTC. It yields the protein CASSYATGQGLGYGYTF.

This chain uses TRBV20-1 with TRBJ1-1; 8 bases match TRBD1. CDR3 size: 11 residues. In germline, CDR1 is DFQATT, CDR2 SNEGSKA (reference sequence). Here the CDR3 DNA reads TGCGGGGCTGGACAGGGAGTTAAGGCTTTCTTT. Translation: CGAGQGVKAFF.

The rearrangement links TRBV2 to TRBJ2-1, with 10 bases fitting TRBD2. V dropped 5 bases and J dropped 6; count of bases not matched to a gene: 4. The CDR3 length is 14 residues. Germline values: CDR1 SNHLY, CDR2 FYNNEI. CDR3 in amino acids: CASSRQREGNEQFF. CDR3 coding DNA: TGTGCCAGCAGTCGCCAGCGGGAGGGCAATGAGCAGTTCTTC.

DNA for the CDR3: TGTGCCAGCTCCCAGGGGGTTCACAATCAGCCCCAGCATTTT. This encodes CASSQGVHNQPQHF. V and J are TRBV18 and TRBJ1-5; 7 nucleotides agree with TRBD1. Trimming removed 6 bases from V and 3 bases from J; junction bases left unmatched: 5. Germline V gene sequence: CDR1 KGHSH, CDR2 LQKENI. This CDR3 has 14 amino acids.

This sequence joins TRBV5-1 and TRBJ2-7; 11 nucleotides align to TRBD2. The V segment lost 1 base and the J segment 6 bases; nucleotides outside the gene matches: 6. This CDR3 has 15 amino acids. Germline lookup yields CDR1 SGHRS and CDR2 YFSETQ. The CDR3 sequence: CASSLTSGSLGEQYF. As DNA, the CDR3 is TGCGCCAGCAGCTTGACTAGCGGGAGTTTGGGCGAGCAGTACTTC.

This chain uses TRBV24-1 with TRBJ2-2; 13 bases align to TRBD2. Germline V lookup: CDR1 KGHDR, CDR2 SFDVKD. The trim removed 3 bases at V and 6 bases at J, leaving 9 bases unmatched. The CDR3 consists of 18 residues. As DNA, the CDR3 is TGTGCCACCAGTGATGGGGAGACTAGCGGGAGGCTAGCCGGGGAGCTGTTTTTT. Its protein product is CATSDGETSGRLAGELFF.

The chain employs TRBV24-1 and TRBJ2-5, with unresolved D. V was trimmed by 2 bases and J by 5 bases, leaving 8 bases between them. CDR1 is KGHDR, CDR2 SFDVKD, per germline. This CDR3 region has 13 residues. CDR3 loop: CATSDYREETQYF. The CDR3 coding sequence is TGTGCCACCAGTGATTACAGAGAGGAGACCCAGTACTTC.

In its sample, this clone was seen a few times. The chain joins TRBV28 to TRBJ1-5, with 7 bases matching TRBD1. V was clipped by 3 bases and J by 4 bases; unmatched bases: 12. CDR1 MDHEN and CDR2 SYDVKM come from the germline V gene. This CDR3 has 17 residues. The CDR3 sequence: CASSLGGQPNRNQPQHF. Written as DNA, the CDR3 is TGTGCCAGCAGTTTGGGGGGACAGCCGAATCGGAATCAGCCCCAGCATTTT.

The rearrangement joins TRBV6-2 or TRBV6-3 to TRBJ2-1; D is perhaps TRBD2 (6 bases). Germline V gene sequence: CDR1 MNHEY, CDR2 SVGEGT. V was pared by 5 bases and J by 0 bases, with 14 bases between. This CDR3 has 16 amino acids. CDR3 coding DNA: TGTGCCAGCAGTACCCGGCTAGCGTACTCCTACAATGAGCAGTTCTTC. It yields the protein CASSTRLAYSYNEQFF.

The chain couples TRBV12-5 to TRBJ2-1, with D maybe TRBD2 (5 bases). The V and J ends lost 2 bases and 5 bases respectively, with 10 bases between them. Germline V gives CDR1 LGHNT, CDR2 FRNRAP. The CDR3 extends over 14 amino acids. The CDR3 nucleotides read TGTGCTAGTGGTTTGCCCCCGACTAACAATGAGCAGTTCTTC. This codes for CASGLPPTNNEQFF.

This clone turned up a few times. The chain joins TRBV10-3 to TRBJ1-1; D may be TRBD1 (6 bases). This CDR3 is built from 18 residues. V was cut by 0 bases and J by 3 bases, with 20 bases left in between. Per germline, CDR1 ENHRY and CDR2 SYGVKD. CDR3 coding DNA: TGTGCCATCAGTGAGTCTGGAACAGACAGGATGGGTGACACTGAAGCTTTCTTT. It codes for CAISESGTDRMGDTEAFF.

The chain recombines TRBV4-1 with TRBJ2-2; 8 nucleotides agree with TRBD2. This CDR3 comprises 16 residues. The germline V gene has CDR1 MGHRA and CDR2 YSYEKL. V lost 4 bases to trimming and J lost 6 bases; unmatched junction nucleotides: 10. CDR3 region: CASSPRGAGAAGELFF. The CDR3 DNA reads as TGCGCCAGCAGCCCCCGAGGAGCGGGAGCGGCCGGGGAGCTGTTTTTT.